Following are 11 T cell receptor beta chains from one sample sequenced in a study of T cells in Graves' hyperthyroidism and ophthalmopathy. Amplification of TCR beta CDR3 regions was performed using RNA transcripts as template. Carried out on the TCR CDR3, a first-round RT-PCR used the HTBI primer set. TCRdb re-derived calls from the multiplex PCR reads in MiXCR, one entry per CDR3 protein. Altogether about 300,000 distinct CDR3 sequences are present, 15% to 20% being singletons, with the ten largest covering roughly 39%. Sequences were obtained from blood. All receptors come from a man in his fifties with Graves' ophthalmopathy.

The J gene is TRBJ2-7, the V gene TRBV12-3 or TRBV12-4, with D unclear. The better agreement between TRBJ2-1 and the DNA end casts doubt on the J call. The CDR3 has 13 amino acids. CDR3 amino acids: CASSTAAPYEQFF. CDR3 in DNA: TGTGCCAGCAGTACCGCGGCCCCCTACGAGCAGTTCTTC.

This clonotype has a count of ten or more. This chain connects TRBV5-6 to TRBJ1-1; D uncertain. Germline CDR1 is SGHDT and CDR2 is YYEEEE. Trimming pared 4 bases from V and 4 bases from J, leaving 11 bases between. This CDR3 comprises 13 residues. As DNA, the CDR3 is TGTGCCAGCAGCAAGGCTTTGGGCACTGAAGCTTTCTTT. Translation: CASSKALGTEAFF.

This chain uses TRBV7-2 with TRBJ1-2; D uncertain. The germline CDR1 and CDR2 sequences are SGHTA and FQGNSA. V gave up 6 bases and J gave up 7 bases, with 15 bases separating them. The CDR3 spans 13 residues. CDR3 nucleotides: TGTGCCAGCAGGCAGATAGGCCATTTTGGCTACACCTTC. Its translation is CASRQIGHFGYTF.

The table lists this clonotype with many counts. The J gene is TRBJ1-4, the V gene TRBV5-1; 7 bases are a match to TRBD1. There are 15 residues in the CDR3. V lost 5 bases and J lost 0; bases outside the gene matches: 4. Germline lookup yields CDR1 SGHRS and CDR2 YFSETQ. The CDR3 nucleotides are TGCGCCAGCAGGGACACAGGGGCAACTAATGAAAAACTGTTTTTT. Translated: CASRDTGATNEKLFF.

This clonotype appeared a few times. The chain links TRBV5-1 to TRBJ2-5; possible D gene TRBD2, 6 bases. The CDR3 sequence is 14 residues long. V was pared by 6 bases and J by 5 bases, with 17 bases between. Germline V gene lookup returns CDR1 SGHRS and CDR2 YFSETQ. This chain's CDR3 is CASTAGTGEETQYF. The CDR3 DNA sequence: TGCGCCAGCACCGCAGGGACGGGGGAGGAGACCCAGTACTTC.

The V gene is TRBV28, the J gene TRBJ2-3, with a weak D call TRBD2 (6 bases). V lost 2 bases to trimming and J lost 7 bases, with 16 bases between them. This CDR3 is 15 amino acids long. The germline CDR1 and CDR2 sequences are MDHEN and SYDVKM. CDR3 nucleotide sequence: TGTGCCAGCAGTTTAGTCGGGACTTCCCGCCATACGCAGTATTTT. It yields the protein CASSLVGTSRHTQYF.

The genes are TRBV5-1 and TRBJ2-7, with 10 bases lining up with TRBD2. Germline V gene data show CDR1 as SGHRS and CDR2 as YFSETQ. This CDR3 is 19 amino acids long. Trimming cost V 5 bases and J 2 bases; bases outside gene matches: 19. The CDR3 spells CASSPDRGSLAGVTYEQYF. Written as DNA, the CDR3 is TGCGCCAGCAGTCCCGACCGGGGGAGCCTAGCGGGAGTTACCTACGAGCAGTACTTC.

In its sample, this clonotype was seen a few times. The chain has TRBV10-3 and TRBJ1-6; possibly TRBD1 for D (5 bases). The V end was cut by 4 bases, the J end by 5 bases, with 12 bases between. Germline V gene lookup returns CDR1 ENHRY and CDR2 SYGVKD. The CDR3 is made up of 15 amino acids. DNA of the CDR3: TGTGCCATCAGTGGCGAGGCAGGGAATAATTCACCCCTCCACTTT. Translation: CAISGEAGNNSPLHF.

The table lists this clonotype with a few counts. This chain connects TRBV5-4 to TRBJ2-3; 11 nucleotides match TRBD2. This CDR3 spans 16 amino acids. The germline V gene encodes CDR1 SGHNT and CDR2 YYREEE (reference sequence). V trimming: 4 bases; J trimming: 1 base; junction bases outside the gene matches: 5. CDR3 nucleotide sequence: TGTGCCAGCAGCCGGGTGGGACTAGCGGGCACAGATACGCAGTATTTT. Translated, it gives CASSRVGLAGTDTQYF.

This clonotype came up many times. The chain employs TRBV2 and TRBJ1-5; D unresolved. From germline, CDR1 is SNHLY and CDR2 FYNNEI. V was trimmed by 3 bases and J by 2 bases, leaving 11 bases between them. This CDR3 has 15 residues. CDR3 sequence: CASSDQSAGNQPQHF. CDR3 sequence (DNA): TGTGCCAGCAGTGATCAGAGCGCAGGCAATCAGCCCCAGCATTTT.

This clonotype was picked up a small number of times. The V gene is TRBV6-1, the J gene TRBJ2-7; 8 bases are shared with TRBD2. With V trimmed by 8 bases and J by 4 bases, 7 bases remained unmatched. Germline CDR1 and CDR2: MNHNS and SASEGT. This CDR3 contains 13 residues. In DNA, the CDR3 is TGTGCCAGCTCCCGGGAGGGGTCGTACGAGCAGTACTTC. This encodes CASSREGSYEQYF.